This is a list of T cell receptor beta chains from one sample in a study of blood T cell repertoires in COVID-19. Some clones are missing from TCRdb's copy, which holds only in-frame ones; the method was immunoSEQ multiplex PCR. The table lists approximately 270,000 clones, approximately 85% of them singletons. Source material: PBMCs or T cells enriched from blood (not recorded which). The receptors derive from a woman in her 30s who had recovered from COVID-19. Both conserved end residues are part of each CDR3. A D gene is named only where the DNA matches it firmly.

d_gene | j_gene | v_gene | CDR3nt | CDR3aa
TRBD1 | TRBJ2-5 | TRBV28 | TGTGCCAGCAGTCTACCGGACAGGCGCGAAGGGACCCAGTACTTC | CASSLPDRREGTQYF
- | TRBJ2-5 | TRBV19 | TGTGCCAGTAGTATCGCGGTCGGGAACCAAGAGACCCAGTACTTC | CASSIAVGNQETQYF
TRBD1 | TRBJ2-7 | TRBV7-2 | TGTGCCAGCAGCCTCGGGACAGAGGTCTACGAGCAGTACTTC | CASSLGTEVYEQYF
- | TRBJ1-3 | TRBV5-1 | TGCGCCAGCAGTGGGGAGACGGGAAACACCATATATTTT | CASSGETGNTIYF
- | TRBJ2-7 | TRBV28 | TGTGCCAGCAGTCCCCGGCCGGGTTACGAGCAGTACTTC | CASSPRPGYEQYF
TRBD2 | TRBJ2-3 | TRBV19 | TGTGCCAGTAGTATAGTCGGGAGGATGGCCGATACGCAGTATTTT | CASSIVGRMADTQYF
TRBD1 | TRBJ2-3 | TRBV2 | TGTGCCAGCAGTGGGGGGACAGTCTACACAGATACGCAGTATTTT | CASSGGTVYTDTQYF
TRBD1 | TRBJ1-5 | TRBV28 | TGTGCCAGCAGCCCCCAGGGGGCTGTACGTCAGCCCCAGCATTTT | CASSPQGAVRQPQHF
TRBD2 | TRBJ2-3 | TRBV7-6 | TGTGCCAGCAGCTCAGTAGCGGGAGTTGGGGCAGATACGCAGTATTTT | CASSSVAGVGADTQYF
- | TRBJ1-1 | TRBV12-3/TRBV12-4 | TGTGCCAGCAGTTTACCCATGAACACTGAAGCTTTCTTT | CASSLPMNTEAFF
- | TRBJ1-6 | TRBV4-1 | TGCGCCAGCAGCCCTATGGCGACAGGCGATAATTCACCCCTCCACTTT | CASSPMATGDNSPLHF
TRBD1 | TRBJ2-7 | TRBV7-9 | TGTGCCAGCACCCAAACGGGACAGCACTACGAGCAGTACTTC | CASTQTGQHYEQYF
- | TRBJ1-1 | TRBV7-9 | TGTGCCAGCAGCCTAGGGGCCTTGAACACTGAAGCTTTCTTT | CASSLGALNTEAFF
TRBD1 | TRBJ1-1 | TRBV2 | TGTGCCAGCAGCGGACAGGGGAACACTGAAGCTTTCTTT | CASSGQGNTEAFF
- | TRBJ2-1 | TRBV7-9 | TGTGCCAGCAGCTTAGGGGGCGCAGCGAATGAGCAGTTCTTC | CASSLGGAANEQFF
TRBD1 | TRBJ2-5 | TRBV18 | TGTGCCAGCTCACCGGACAGGAACCCGTACCAAGAGACCCAGTACTTC | CASSPDRNPYQETQYF
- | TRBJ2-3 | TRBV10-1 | TGCGCCAGCAGGAGTGGTTTCACAGATACGCAGTATTTT | CASRSGFTDTQYF
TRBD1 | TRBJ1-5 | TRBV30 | TGTGCCTGGTCCAGCTTACAGGGGGTCAATCAGCCCCAGCATTTT | CAWSSLQGVNQPQHF
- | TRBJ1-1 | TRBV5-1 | TGCGCCAGCAGCTTTAAACTCGAAGCTTTCTTT | CASSFKLEAFF
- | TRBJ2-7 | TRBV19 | TGTGCCAGTAGTATGGCAGGTATTGCCTACGAGCAGTACTTC | CASSMAGIAYEQYF